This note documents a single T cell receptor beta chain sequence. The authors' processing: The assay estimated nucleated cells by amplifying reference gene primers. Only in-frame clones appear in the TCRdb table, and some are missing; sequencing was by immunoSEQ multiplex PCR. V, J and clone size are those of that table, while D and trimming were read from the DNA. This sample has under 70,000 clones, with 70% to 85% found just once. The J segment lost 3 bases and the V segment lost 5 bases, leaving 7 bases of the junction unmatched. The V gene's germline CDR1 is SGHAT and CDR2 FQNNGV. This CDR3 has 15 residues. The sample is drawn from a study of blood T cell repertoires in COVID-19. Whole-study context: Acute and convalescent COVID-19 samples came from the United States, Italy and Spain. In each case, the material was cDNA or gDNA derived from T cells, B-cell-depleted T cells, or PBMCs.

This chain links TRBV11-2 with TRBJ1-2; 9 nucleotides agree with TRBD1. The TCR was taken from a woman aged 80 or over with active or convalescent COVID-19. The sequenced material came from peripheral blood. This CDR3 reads CASSAGQGLDYGYTF. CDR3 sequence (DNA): TGTGCCAGCAGCGCGGGACAGGGATTAGACTATGGCTACACCTTC.